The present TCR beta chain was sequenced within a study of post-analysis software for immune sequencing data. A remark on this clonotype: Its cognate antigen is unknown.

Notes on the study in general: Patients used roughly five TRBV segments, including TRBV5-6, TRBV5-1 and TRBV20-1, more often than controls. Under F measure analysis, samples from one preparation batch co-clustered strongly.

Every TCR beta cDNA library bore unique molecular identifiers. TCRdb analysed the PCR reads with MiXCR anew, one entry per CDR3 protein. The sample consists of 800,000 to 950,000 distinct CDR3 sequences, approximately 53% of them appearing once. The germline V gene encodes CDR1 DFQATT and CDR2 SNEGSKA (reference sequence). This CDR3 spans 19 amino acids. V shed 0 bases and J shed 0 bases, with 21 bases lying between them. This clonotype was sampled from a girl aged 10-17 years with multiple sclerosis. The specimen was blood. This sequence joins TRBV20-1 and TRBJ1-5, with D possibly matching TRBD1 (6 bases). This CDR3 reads CSARDPLLTGLYSNQPQHF. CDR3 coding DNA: TGCAGTGCTAGAGATCCCCTCTTAACAGGGCTATATAGCAATCAGCCCCAGCATTTT.